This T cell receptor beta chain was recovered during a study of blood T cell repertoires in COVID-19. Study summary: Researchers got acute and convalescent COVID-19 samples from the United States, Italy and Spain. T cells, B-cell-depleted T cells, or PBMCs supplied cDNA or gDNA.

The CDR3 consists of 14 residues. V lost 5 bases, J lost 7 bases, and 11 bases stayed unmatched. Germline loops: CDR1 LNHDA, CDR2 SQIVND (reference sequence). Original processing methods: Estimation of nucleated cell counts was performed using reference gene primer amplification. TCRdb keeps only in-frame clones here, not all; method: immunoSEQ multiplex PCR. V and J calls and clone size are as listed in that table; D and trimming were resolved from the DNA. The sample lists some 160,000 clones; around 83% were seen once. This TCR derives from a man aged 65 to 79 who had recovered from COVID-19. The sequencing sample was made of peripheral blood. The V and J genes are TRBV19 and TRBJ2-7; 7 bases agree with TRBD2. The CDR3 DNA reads TGTGCCAGTAGTTCCGGGGGAGGGGCCCGGGAGCAGTACTTC. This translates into CASSSGGGAREQYF.